This T cell receptor beta chain was captured by sequencing in a study of blood T cell repertoires in COVID-19. Study details: The United States, Italy and Spain provided the acute and convalescent COVID-19 samples. In each case, the material was cDNA or gDNA derived from T cells, B-cell-depleted T cells, or PBMCs.

Generated by immunoSEQ multiplex PCR, the TCRdb table keeps only in-frame clones and is missing some. The sample includes about 240,000 clones, about four fifths of them seen just once. This CDR3 is 15 amino acids long. V gave up 6 bases and J gave up 4 bases, with 16 bases separating them. The germline V gene encodes CDR1 MDHEN and CDR2 SYDVKM. The sequence derives from a man aged 30 to 39 who had recovered from COVID-19. The chain carries TRBV28 and TRBJ1-5, with D possibly matching TRBD1 (6 bases). The material sequenced was peripheral blood. The CDR3 DNA sequence: TGTGCCAGCAGCCCCTCAGGGGCTAGGAATCAGCCCCAGCATTTT. Protein product: CASSPSGARNQPQHF.